This T cell receptor (beta chain) was documented in a study of blood T cells in healthy people across ages. Across the study: With template switching, about one barcoded beta molecule was captured per two T cells.

This CDR3 region has 17 residues. The germline gives CDR1 KGHDR, CDR2 SFDVKD. This clonotype occurred a few times. What it binds is unknown. Study outcomes and limitations: Significant beta diversity loss was already apparent by age roughly 44, declining roughly linearly.

Sample-barcoded 5' priming and a J-beta primer mix drove a second PCR of roughly 7 to 11 cycles. Each CDR3 protein is one row after TCRdb ran MiXCR on the 5' RACE reads. The data hold 550,000 to 650,000 distinct CDR3 sequences, with roughly a quarter observed a single time. This sample also belongs to another study, concerning T cells of mothers and their children. That paper notes: The TCR beta CDR3 read count exceeded 9.5 million for each mother and was 2.5 million to 3 million for each child.

The sample comprised blood. The receptor comes from a boy aged 2-9 years in good health. The genes are TRBV24-1 and TRBJ2-5, with TRBD2 matching 10 bases. The J call may not be correct, given that the DNA end is closer to TRBJ2-1. This CDR3 is CATSESGGAKFNNEQFF. CDR3 DNA sequence: TGTGCCACCAGTGAGAGCGGGGGGGCTAAGTTCAACAATGAGCAGTTCTTC.